The rows below give T cell receptor beta chains drawn from one sample of a study of vaccination effects on CD4 cells after COVID-19. The antigens of these receptors remain unknown. Profiling relied on immunoSEQ multiplex PCR, and the TCRdb table lists in-frame clones only, not all of them. Of approximately 74,000 clones listed, 73% were seen once; the top ten hold roughly 2.1%. Sequencing was performed on CD4+ T cells from PBMCs cultured without peptide, taken after COVID-19 vaccination. The receptors derive from a human donor who received a COVID-19 vaccine. Both conserved end residues are part of each CDR3. Fields, in order: clone size, V gene, CDR3 protein. Rows may omit the clone size; those that give it use once, few, many or a size class.

>-|TRBV5-1
CASGTRAGQMNTEAFF
>-|TRBV9
CASSTGLAILSDTQYF
>-|TRBV4-1
CASSQDRGTWPQHF
>-|TRBV5-1
CASRDSVNTEAFF
>-|TRBV5-4
CASSRTSGGPGDTQYF
>-|TRBV29-1
CSVTGNGYTF
>-|TRBV30
CAWSVEGRPGLNSPLHF
>-|TRBV5-6
CASSSDRGTEAFF
>-|TRBV18
CASSPGGRETQYF
>few|TRBV7-8
CASSLVGAFVGTEAFF
>-|TRBV30
CAWSTGNGNTGELFF
>-|TRBV28
CASSLAGAPSPLHF
>few|TRBV5-1
CASSLETGGNSNQPQHF
>-|TRBV5-6
CASSSGQGASYNEQFF
>-|TRBV2
CASSGGRGLQETQYF
>once|TRBV7-2
CASSPSIITDTQYF
>-|TRBV5-1
CASRLSSGGSSYNSPLHF
>once|TRBV12-3/TRBV12-4
CASSFQGEETQYF
>-|TRBV2
CASGTGENTGELFF
>-|TRBV2
CASSEGGAVQAFF
>-|TRBV19
CASSNTWTSGRTPLHF
>-|TRBV2
CASSDPGGRGDTQYF
>-|TRBV7-3
CASSPHPGGAQGYTF
>-|TRBV7-9
CASSQRGVGVGGELFF
>-|TRBV5-1
CASSLGEVYGYTF
>-|TRBV3-1/TRBV3-2
CASMSGGAFNEQFF
>-|TRBV9
CASSAHVGGGTDTQYF
>few|TRBV3-1/TRBV3-2
CASSQGGYGYTF
>once|TRBV7-2
CASSLVGNQPQHF
>-|TRBV5-1
CASSLSLGANEQFF
>-|TRBV5-1
CASSLEAGWVETQYF
>medium-sized|TRBV3-1/TRBV3-2
CASSPNLGDTQYF
>-|TRBV5-6
CASSLRTTSSGANVLTF
>-|TRBV10-1
CASSVSSGTYNEQFF
>-|TRBV30
CAWRTDANQPQHF
>-|TRBV7-9
CASSLEPGGTEAFF
>-|TRBV10-2
CASVADIQAGELFF
>once|TRBV2
CASSEGPSRRRGFETQYF
>-|TRBV3-1/TRBV3-2
CASTQLAAGGPYNEQFF
>-|TRBV6-2/TRBV6-3
CASSYSVRGPQSEAFF
>-|TRBV28
CASPSTGGTEAFF
>-|TRBV9
CASSVGYANEQFF
>-|TRBV30
CAWSASGPYEKLFF